This TCR beta chain was sequenced during a study of PD-1 blockade in classical Hodgkin lymphoma. Study-level findings and limits: Diminished baseline TCR diversity has been reported in newly diagnosed patients relative to healthy donors.

This sample's time point: newly diagnosed, previously untreated cHL patient sample. Profiling relied on immunoSEQ multiplex PCR, and the TCRdb table lists in-frame clones only, not all of them. The sample lists roughly 77,000 clones, roughly 93% occurring once. Germline V gene data show CDR1 as SEHNR and CDR2 as FQNEAQ (reference sequence). The CDR3 covers 13 residues. Losses at the gene ends were 5 bases for V and 4 bases for J; bases not matched to a gene: 4. This clone is a singleton in its sample. Antigen specificity is unknown. This TCR came from a human donor with classical Hodgkin lymphoma. The gene calls are TRBV7-9 and TRBJ1-2, with 7 bases aligning to TRBD1. The sequencing input was peripheral blood mononuclear cells (PBMCs). The CDR3 DNA reads TGTGCCAGCAGCAAGGGACAGACCTATGGCTACACCTTC. Its translation is CASSKGQTYGYTF.